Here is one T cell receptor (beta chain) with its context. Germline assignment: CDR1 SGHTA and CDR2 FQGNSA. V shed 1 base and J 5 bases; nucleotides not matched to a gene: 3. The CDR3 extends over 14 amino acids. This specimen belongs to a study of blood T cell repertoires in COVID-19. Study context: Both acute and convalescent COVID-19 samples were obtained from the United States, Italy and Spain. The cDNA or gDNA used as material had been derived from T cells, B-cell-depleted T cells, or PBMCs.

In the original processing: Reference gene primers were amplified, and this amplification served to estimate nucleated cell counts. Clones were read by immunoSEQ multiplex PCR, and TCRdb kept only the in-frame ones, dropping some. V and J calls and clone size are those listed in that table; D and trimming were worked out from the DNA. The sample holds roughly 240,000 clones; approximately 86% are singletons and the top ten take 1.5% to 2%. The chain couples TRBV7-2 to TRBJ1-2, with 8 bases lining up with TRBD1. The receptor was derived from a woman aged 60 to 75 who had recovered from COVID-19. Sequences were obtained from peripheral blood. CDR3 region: CASSLERTGYGYTF. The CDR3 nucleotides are TGTGCCAGCAGCTTAGAACGGACAGGGTATGGCTACACCTTC. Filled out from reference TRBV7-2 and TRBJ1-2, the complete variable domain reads GAGVSQSPSNKVTEKGKDVELRCDPISGHTALYWYRQSLGQGLEFLIYFQGNSAPDKSGLPSDRFSAERTGGSVSTLTIQRTQQEDSAVYLCASSLERTGYGYTFGSGTRLTVV.